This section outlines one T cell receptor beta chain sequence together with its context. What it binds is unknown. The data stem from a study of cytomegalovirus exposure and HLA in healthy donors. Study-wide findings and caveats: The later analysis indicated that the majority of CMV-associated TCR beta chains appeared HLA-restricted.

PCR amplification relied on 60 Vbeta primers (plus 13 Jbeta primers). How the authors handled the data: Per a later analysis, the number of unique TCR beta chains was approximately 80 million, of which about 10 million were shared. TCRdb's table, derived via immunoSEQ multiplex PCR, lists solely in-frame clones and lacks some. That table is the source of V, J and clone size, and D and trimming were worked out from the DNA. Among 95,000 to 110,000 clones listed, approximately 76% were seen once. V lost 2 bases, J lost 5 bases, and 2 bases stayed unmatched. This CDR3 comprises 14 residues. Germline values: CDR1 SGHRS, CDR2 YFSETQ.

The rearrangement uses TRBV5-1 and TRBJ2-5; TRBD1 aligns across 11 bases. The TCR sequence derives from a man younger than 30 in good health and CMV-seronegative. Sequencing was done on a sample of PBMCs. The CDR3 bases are TGCGCCAGCAGCTTAGGACAGGGGGCTGAGACCCAGTACTTC. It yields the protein CASSLGQGAETQYF.